Described below is a single TCR beta chain sequence and its context. This clone has more than one count but fewer than ten. Its antigen remains unidentified. Per-base qualities were not stored, and no clone one base away is much larger. These data are taken from a study of beta chain features in type 1 diabetes (dated by TCRdb to the late 2010s). The study in broad terms: Mean age, gender distribution, total cell number and subset yield did not differ between patients and healthy donors. In the study, recently diagnosed type 1 diabetes patients and matched healthy donors were compared on the TCRB repertoires of their sorted circulating CD4+ T cell subsets. Whereas all 30 or so donors provided naive and central memory subsets, regulatory and stem cell-like memory subsets were isolated from just 8 patients and about eight healthy donors. A total of roughly 100 million sorted cells were examined across all samples, and RNA yield correlated strongly with the number of cells per subset.

All of the isolated RNA was reverse transcribed with the High Capacity cDNA Reverse Transcription Kit, so expressed TCRB transcripts were sequenced. Deep immunoSEQ sequencing was performed on naive, central memory and regulatory T cell samples, with an average of approximately 3.9 million total reads per sample. After sorted cells were lysed in RLT buffer, RNA was extracted with DNase-treated RNeasy Micro or Mini kits, with the choice depending on cell number. To prevent cross-contamination, each cell subset was processed individually, whereas patient and healthy donor samples were processed jointly. TCRB sequences were amplified from cDNA with the immunoSEQ multiplex PCR, producing 87-bp fragments spanning the CDR3 region. The amplicons were sequenced using the Illumina HiSeq platform. The authors processed their data as follows. PCR bias was computationally corrected using synthetic template baselines, reads within Hamming distance 2 were collapsed, and singletons that could not be merged were discarded. Reads were aligned against IMGT so that V, D and J genes, CDR3 length and insertions or deletions at six rearrangement sites could be assigned. Within each subset, clonotype counts were normalized to sorted cell number, and only after that were true diversity and Gini coefficients computed with the tcR R package. The overlap coefficient, calculated on TCRB nucleotide sequences, was used to quantify repertoire sharing. As a proxy for the pre-selection repertoire, out-of-frame TCRB sequences from naive cells were analyzed. TCRdb took this table from immuneACCESS and kept in-frame rearrangements with V and J called. Such tables lack part of the clones; where checked against another copy, unresolved V genes explain under half of the gap, and the rest is unexplained. From that table come the V and J calls and clone size; the DNA was used to work out D and trimming. Here the sample has approximately 280,000 clones; around 16% occur a single time. The ten largest clonotypes hold about 0.014% of the sample.

Findings and caveats that apply to the study as a whole: The naive, central memory and regulatory TCRB repertoires appeared to resemble one another more closely among patients than among healthy donors. Type 1 diabetes patients showed a moderate but significant shortening of TCRB CDR3 length in all four CD4+ subsets. Patients with type 1 diabetes made fewer insertions and deleted more nucleotides at VDJ recombination sites, implying thymic rearrangement abnormalities. PCR may preferentially amplify shorter templates, but because patient and control samples were amplified and corrected together, any resulting skew would affect both groups equally. HLA sub-analyses involved small numbers of individuals, so any influence of HLA type on TCRB rearrangement remained unresolved. Because cDNA was sequenced instead of genomic DNA, highly expressing activated cells could be over-represented, though the groups showed no difference in activation or CD3 levels.

From each donor, a single peripheral blood sample of 100 to 150 mL on average was drawn into heparinised tubes. A BD FACSAria II and a panel including CD45RO, CCR7, CD25, CD127, CD95 and CD27 were used to sort naive, central memory, regulatory and stem cell-like memory CD4+ T cells. Every sorted population had a purity above 95%. PBMCs were isolated right away by Lymphoprep density gradient centrifugation and were stained directly, without culture. To minimize batch effects, samples were stained and sorted in pairs, one healthy donor with one patient per experiment. The germline V gene (reference sequence) yields GTSNPN for CDR1 and SVGIG for CDR2. Inclusive of the bounding cysteine and phenylalanine, the CDR3 is 15 residues long. Only the CDR3 region is kept as DNA, spanning 45 bases read in frame from base 1. Trimming removed 2 bases from V and 1 base from J; the gene matches leave 6 bases unexplained.

The sequencing sample was made of naive CD4+ T cells from blood. The cell subset or site label corresponds to: true naive CD4+ T cells. This sequence was found in a man younger than 30 with type 1 diabetes. This chain joins TRBV30 to TRBJ1-1; 8 of the junction bases match TRBD1. The CDR3 region reads CAWSLQGARNTEAFF. The DNA sequence is TGTGCCTGGAGTCTCCAGGGGGCACGGAACACTGAAGCTTTCTTT.